This T cell receptor (beta chain) stems from a study of breast tumors, draining lymph nodes, adjacent tissues. CDR1 and CDR2 (germline): SGHTA, FQGNSA. The CDR3 sequence is 15 residues long. Trimming at V came to 6 bases and at J to 1 base, leaving 4 bases not matched to a gene. Samples came from axillary lymph nodes draining the breast cancer. This clonotype was observed many times. Its antigen remains unknown. TCRdb passed the multiplex PCR reads through MiXCR, listing each CDR3 protein once. This sample has about 180,000 distinct CDR3 sequences; about 30% occur once, and the top ten carry about 4%. Whole-study findings and limits: That most tumor T cells come from lymph nodes remained unproven. The data were judged consistent with most tumor T cells coming from lymph node and expanding in tumor. Tumors had less TCR diversity than lymph nodes, more than nontumor tissue. Compared with basal-like, luminal-like tumors shared significantly more repertoire with nontumor tissue.

This TCR was sampled from a female donor with breast cancer. Some clones in this sample may be carry-over from other donors' samples. The chain is built from TRBV7-2 and TRBJ2-2; 8 bases match TRBD2. Sequencing was carried out using axillary lymph node tissue. The DNA for the CDR3 is TGTGCCAGCAGACAGCGGGGGAAGAACACCGGGGAGCTGTTTTTT. Translated, it gives CASRQRGKNTGELFF.